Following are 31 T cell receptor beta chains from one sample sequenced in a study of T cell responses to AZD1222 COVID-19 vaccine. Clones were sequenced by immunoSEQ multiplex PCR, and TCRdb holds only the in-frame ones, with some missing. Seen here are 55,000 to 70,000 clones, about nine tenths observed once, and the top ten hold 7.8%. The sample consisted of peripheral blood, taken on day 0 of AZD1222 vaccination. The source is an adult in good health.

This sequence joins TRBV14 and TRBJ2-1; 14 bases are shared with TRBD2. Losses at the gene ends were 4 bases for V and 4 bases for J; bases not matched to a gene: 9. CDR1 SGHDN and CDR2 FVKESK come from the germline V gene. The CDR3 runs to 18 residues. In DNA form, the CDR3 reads TGTGCCAGCAGCCGGGGGGGACTAGCGGGAGACCTTTACAATGAGCAGTTCTTC. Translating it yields CASSRGGLAGDLYNEQFF.

DNA for the CDR3: TGTGCCAGCAGCCCCAACCAAGAGACCCAGTACTTC. Translating gives CASSPNQETQYF. The chain carries TRBV12-3 or TRBV12-4 and TRBJ2-5; D is unclear. V dropped 6 bases and J dropped 0 bases, with 5 bases sitting between them. The CDR3 consists of 12 residues.

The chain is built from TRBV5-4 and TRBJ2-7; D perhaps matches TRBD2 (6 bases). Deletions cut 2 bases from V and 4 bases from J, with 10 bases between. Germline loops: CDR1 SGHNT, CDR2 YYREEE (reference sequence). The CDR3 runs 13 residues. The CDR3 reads CASSLSGGYEQYF. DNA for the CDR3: TGTGCCAGCAGCTTATCTGGGGGGTACGAGCAGTACTTC.

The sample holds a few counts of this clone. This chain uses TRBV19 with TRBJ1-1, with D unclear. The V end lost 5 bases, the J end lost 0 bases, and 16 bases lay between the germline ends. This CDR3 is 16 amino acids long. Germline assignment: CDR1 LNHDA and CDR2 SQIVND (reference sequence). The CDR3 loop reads CASSADPRGLNTEAFF. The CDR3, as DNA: TGTGCCAGTAGTGCCGACCCCCGAGGATTGAACACTGAAGCTTTCTTT.

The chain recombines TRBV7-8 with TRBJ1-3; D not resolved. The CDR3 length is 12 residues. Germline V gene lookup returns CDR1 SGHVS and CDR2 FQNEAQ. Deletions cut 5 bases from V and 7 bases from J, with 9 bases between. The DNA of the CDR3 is TGTGCCAGCAGCCACGGAGTGAACACCATATATTTT. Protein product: CASSHGVNTIYF.

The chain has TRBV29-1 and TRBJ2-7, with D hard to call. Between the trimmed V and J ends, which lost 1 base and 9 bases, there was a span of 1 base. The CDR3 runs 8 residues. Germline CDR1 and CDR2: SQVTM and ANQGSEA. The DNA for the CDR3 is TGCAGCGTTGAAGTGCAGTACTTC. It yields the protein CSVEVQYF.

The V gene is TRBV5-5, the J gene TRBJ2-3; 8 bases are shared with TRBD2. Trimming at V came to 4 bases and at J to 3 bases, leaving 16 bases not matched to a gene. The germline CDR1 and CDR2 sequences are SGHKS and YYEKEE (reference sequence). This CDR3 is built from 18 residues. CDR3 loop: CASSQRSSGMVGTDTQYF. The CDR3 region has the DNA TGTGCCAGCAGCCAACGAAGTAGCGGGATGGTGGGGACAGATACGCAGTATTTT.

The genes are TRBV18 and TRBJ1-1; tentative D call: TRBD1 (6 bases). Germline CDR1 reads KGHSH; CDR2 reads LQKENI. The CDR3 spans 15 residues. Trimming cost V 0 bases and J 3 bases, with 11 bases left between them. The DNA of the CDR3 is TGTGCCAGCTCACCACCGGGAAGGGGGGACACTGAAGCTTTCTTT. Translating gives CASSPPGRGDTEAFF.

The CDR3 region has the DNA TGTGCCAGCAGCCAAGGTCTAACAGGGACCTTGAACACTGAAGCTTTCTTT. Encoded protein: CASSQGLTGTLNTEAFF. This chain joins TRBV14 and TRBJ1-1, with D perhaps TRBD1 (6 bases). CDR3 length: 17 amino acids. The ends were cut back, 1 base at V and 0 bases at J, with 15 bases in the middle. Germline V CDR1 and CDR2: SGHDN, FVKESK.

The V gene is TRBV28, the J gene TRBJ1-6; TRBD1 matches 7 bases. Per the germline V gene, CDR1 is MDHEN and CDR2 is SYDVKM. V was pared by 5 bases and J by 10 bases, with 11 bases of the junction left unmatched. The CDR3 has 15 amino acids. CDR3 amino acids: CASSPDRVGRSPLHF. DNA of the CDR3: TGTGCCAGCAGTCCCGACAGGGTTGGGCGATCACCCCTCCACTTT. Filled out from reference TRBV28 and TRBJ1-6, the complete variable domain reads DVKVTQSSRYLVKRTGEKVFLECVQDMDHENMFWYRQDPGLGLRLIYFSYDVKMKEKGDIPEGYSVSREKKERFSLILESASTNQTSMYLCASSPDRVGRSPLHFGNGTRLTVT.

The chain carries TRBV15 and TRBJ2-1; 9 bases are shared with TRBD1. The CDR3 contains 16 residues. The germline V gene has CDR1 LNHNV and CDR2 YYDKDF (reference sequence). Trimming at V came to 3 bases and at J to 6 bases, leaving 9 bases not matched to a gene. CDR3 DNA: TGTGCCACCAGCAGGCTGTCCGGGACAGGGTTCAATGAGCAGTTCTTC. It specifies CATSRLSGTGFNEQFF.

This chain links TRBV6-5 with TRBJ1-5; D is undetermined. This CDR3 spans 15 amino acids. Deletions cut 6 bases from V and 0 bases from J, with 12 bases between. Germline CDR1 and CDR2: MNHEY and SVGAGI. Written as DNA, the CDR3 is TGTGCCAGCAGCAAATCGGGAAATAGCAATCAGCCCCAGCATTTT. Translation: CASSKSGNSNQPQHF.

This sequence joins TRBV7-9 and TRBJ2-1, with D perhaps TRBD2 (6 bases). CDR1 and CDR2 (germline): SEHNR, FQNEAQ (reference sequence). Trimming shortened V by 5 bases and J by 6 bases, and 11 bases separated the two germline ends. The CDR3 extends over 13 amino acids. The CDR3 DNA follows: TGTGCCAGCAGCATCGGGACTCTCAATGAGCAGTTCTTC. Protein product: CASSIGTLNEQFF.

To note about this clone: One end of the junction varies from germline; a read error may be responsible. The CDR3 loop reads CATSRDLTGGSHEQYF. CDR3 DNA sequence: TGTGCCACCAGCAGAGATCTCACAGGGGGCTCCCACGAGCAGTACTTC. The chain has TRBV15 and TRBJ2-7; 9 nucleotides line up with TRBD1. The CDR3 has 16 amino acids. Germline values: CDR1 LNHNV, CDR2 YYDKDF (reference sequence).

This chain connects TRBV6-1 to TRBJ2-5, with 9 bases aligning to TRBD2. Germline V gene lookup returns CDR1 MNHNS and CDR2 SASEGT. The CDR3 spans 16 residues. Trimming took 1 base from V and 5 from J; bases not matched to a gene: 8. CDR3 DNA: TGTGCCAGCAGTGAAGGGTCTAGCGGGATGCGGGAGACCCAGTACTTC. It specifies CASSEGSSGMRETQYF.

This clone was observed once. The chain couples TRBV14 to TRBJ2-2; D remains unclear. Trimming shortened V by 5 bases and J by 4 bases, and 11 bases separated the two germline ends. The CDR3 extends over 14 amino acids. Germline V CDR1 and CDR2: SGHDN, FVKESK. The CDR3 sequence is CASSKRASTGELFF. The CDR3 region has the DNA TGTGCCAGCAGCAAAAGGGCCAGCACCGGGGAGCTGTTTTTT.

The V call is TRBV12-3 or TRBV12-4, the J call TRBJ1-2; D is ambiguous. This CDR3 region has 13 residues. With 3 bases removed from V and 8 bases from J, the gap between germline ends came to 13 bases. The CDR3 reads CASSFEVDRGYTF. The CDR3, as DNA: TGTGCCAGCAGTTTTGAGGTTGATAGAGGCTACACCTTC.

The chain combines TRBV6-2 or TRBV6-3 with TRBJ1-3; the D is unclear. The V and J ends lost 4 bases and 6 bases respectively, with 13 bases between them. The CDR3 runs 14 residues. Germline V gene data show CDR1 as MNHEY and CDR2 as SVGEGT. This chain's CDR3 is CASSSGPKVNTIYF. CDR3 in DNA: TGTGCCAGCAGTTCCGGCCCCAAAGTAAACACCATATATTTT.

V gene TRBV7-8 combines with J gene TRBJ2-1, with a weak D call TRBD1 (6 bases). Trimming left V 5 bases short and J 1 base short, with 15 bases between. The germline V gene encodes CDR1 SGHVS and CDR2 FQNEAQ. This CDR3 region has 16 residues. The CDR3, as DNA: TGTGCCAGCAGCCCCATGCCAGGGGATTCCTACAATGAGCAGTTCTTC. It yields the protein CASSPMPGDSYNEQFF.

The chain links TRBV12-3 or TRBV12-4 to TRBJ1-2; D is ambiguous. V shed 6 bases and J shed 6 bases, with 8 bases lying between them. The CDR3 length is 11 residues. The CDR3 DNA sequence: TGTGCCAGCAGCCCCGGAAATGGCTACACCTTC. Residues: CASSPGNGYTF.

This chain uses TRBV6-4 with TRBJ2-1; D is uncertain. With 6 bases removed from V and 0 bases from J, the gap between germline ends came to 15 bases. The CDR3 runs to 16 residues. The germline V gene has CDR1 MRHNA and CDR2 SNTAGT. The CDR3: CASSVETVSSYNEQFF. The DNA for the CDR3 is TGTGCCAGCAGCGTCGAGACGGTGAGCTCCTACAATGAGCAGTTCTTC.

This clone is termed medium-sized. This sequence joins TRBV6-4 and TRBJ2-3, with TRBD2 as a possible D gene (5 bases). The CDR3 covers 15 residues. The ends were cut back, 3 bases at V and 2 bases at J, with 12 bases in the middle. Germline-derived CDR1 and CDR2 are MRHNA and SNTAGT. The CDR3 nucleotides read TGTGCCAGCAGTGATGGGGAGTCCGACACAGATACGCAGTATTTT. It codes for CASSDGESDTDTQYF.

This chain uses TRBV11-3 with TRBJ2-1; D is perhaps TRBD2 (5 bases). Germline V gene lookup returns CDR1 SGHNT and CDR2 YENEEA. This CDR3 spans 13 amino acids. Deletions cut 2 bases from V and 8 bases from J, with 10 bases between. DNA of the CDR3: TGTGCCAGCAGCTTACGGAGCGGCCATGAGCAGTTCTTC. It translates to CASSLRSGHEQFF.

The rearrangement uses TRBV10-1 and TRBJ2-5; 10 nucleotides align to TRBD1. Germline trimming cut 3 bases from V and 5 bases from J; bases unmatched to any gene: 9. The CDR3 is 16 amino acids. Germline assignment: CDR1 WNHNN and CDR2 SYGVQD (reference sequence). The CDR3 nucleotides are TGCGCCAGCAGTGAAGGGGTGACAGGGGGCCGGGAGACCCAGTACTTC. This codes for CASSEGVTGGRETQYF.

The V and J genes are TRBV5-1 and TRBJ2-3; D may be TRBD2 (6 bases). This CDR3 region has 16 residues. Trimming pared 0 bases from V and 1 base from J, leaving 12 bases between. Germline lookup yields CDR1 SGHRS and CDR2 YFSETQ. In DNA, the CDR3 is TGCGCCAGCAGCTTGGAAGTCGGGAGCGGCACAGATACGCAGTATTTT. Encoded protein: CASSLEVGSGTDTQYF.

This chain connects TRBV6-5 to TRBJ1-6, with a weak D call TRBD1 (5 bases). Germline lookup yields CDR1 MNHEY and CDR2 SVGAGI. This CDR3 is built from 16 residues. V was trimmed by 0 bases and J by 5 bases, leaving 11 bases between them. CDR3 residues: CASSYSKEQDNSPLHF. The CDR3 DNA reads TGTGCCAGCAGTTACTCGAAGGAACAGGATAATTCACCCCTCCACTTT.

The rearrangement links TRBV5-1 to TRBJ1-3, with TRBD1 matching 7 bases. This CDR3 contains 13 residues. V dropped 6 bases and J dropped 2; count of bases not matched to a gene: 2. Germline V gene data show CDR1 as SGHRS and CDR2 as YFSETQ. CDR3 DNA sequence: TGCGCCAGCATGACAGGGCCTGGAAACACCATATATTTT. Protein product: CASMTGPGNTIYF.

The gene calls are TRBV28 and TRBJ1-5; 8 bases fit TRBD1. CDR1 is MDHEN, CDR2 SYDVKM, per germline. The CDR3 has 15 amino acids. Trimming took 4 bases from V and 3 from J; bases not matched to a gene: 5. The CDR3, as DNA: TGTGCCAGCAGTTCGTCGACAGGGGACAATCAGCCCCAGCATTTT. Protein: CASSSSTGDNQPQHF.

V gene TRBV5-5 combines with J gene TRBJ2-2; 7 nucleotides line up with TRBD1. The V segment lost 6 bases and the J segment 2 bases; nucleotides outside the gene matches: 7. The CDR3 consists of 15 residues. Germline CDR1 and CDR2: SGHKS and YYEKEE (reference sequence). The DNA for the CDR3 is TGTGCCAGCACCACCGGGACAGTCAACACCGGGGAGCTGTTTTTT. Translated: CASTTGTVNTGELFF.

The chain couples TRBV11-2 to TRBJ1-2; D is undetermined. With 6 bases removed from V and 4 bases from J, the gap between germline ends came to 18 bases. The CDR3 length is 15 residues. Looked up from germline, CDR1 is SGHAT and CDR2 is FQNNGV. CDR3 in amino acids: CASRSSGRPPYGYTF. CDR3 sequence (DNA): TGTGCCAGCAGAAGCTCCGGGCGCCCCCCCTATGGCTACACCTTC.

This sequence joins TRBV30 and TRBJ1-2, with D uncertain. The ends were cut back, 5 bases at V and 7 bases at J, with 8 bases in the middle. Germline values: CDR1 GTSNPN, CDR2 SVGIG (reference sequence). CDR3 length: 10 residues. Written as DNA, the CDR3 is TGTGCCTGGGGGGATCTTGGCTACACCTTC. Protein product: CAWGDLGYTF.